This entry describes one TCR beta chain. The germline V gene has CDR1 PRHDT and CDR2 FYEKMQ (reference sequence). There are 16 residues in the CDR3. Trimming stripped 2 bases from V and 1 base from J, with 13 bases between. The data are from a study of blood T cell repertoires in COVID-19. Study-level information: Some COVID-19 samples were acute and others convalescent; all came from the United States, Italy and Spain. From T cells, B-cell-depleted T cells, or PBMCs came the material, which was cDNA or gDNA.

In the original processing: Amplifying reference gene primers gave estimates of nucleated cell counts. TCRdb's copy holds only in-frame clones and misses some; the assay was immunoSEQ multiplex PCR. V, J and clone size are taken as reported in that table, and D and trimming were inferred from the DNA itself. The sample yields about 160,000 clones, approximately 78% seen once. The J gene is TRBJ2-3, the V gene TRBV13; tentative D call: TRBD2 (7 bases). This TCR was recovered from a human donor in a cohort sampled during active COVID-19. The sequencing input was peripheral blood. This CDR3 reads CASSLNRGRGTDTQYF. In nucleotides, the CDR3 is TGTGCCAGCAGCTTAAATAGGGGGAGGGGCACAGATACGCAGTATTTT.